The present TCR beta chain was sequenced within a study of T cell repertoires in cytomegalovirus infection. Study observations and caveats: What dominated the ex vivo response were HLA-C-restricted CMV-specific TCR beta clonotypes.

The CDR3 is made up of 11 amino acids. Germline lookup yields CDR1 SQVTM and CDR2 ANQGSEA. V was pared by 3 bases and J by 9 bases, with 1 base of the junction left unmatched. Points on this clonotype: Antigen unknown.

In TCRdb, the reads were re-called with MiXCR into one record per CDR3 protein. The profile shows roughly 990,000 distinct CDR3 sequences, roughly a third of them singletons. This sequence originates from a human donor in good health (CMV status not recorded). Some clones in this sample may be carry-over from other donors' samples. The source was cultured CD8+ T cells from PBMCs, collected from culture after CMV antigen stimulation. The genes are TRBV29-1 and TRBJ2-4, with 8 nucleotides matching TRBD2. The DNA of the CDR3 is TGCAGCGTTGAGGGACTAGGCATTCAGTACTTC. This gives the protein CSVEGLGIQYF.